This T cell receptor beta chain is drawn from a study of T cells expressing NK-cell markers. After re-calling the 5' RACE reads, TCRdb lists one entry per CDR3 protein, DNA absent. The sample data list roughly 390,000 distinct CDR3 sequences. The CDR3 extends over 18 amino acids. Per germline, CDR1 ENHRY and CDR2 SYGVKD. The clonotype was recovered from a man aged 18 to 70 in good health. This chain links TRBV10-3 with TRBJ2-3; TCRdb's assignment of TRBD2 cannot be checked, as there is no DNA. Sequencing input: blood T cells: a sorted CD56 or NKG2C T cell subset, CD4+ or CD8+ T cells, or bulk PBMC T cells (not recorded which). The CDR3 spells CAISDPGTSGGSTDTQYF.